The next 32 T cell receptor beta chains were all read from a single sample in a study of regulatory dendritic cells for organ transplantation. Clones were read by immunoSEQ multiplex PCR, and TCRdb kept only the in-frame ones, dropping some. The sample records roughly 28,000 clones, around 83% being singletons. Sequenced: naive CD4+ T cells from blood. Subset reported: CD45RA+ naive T cells. The receptors shown here come from a human donor in good health.

J is TRBJ2-5 and V is TRBV14; 8 bases fit TRBD1. V lost 4 bases and J lost 4; bases outside the gene matches: 11. This CDR3 is built from 16 residues. From germline, CDR1 is SGHDN and CDR2 FVKESK. The CDR3 sequence is CASSRLSGGRGETQYF. In DNA form, the CDR3 reads TGTGCCAGCAGCCGGTTATCAGGGGGCCGAGGAGAGACCCAGTACTTC.

CDR3 in DNA: TGTGCCATCAGTGAGTCTTCCTGGGAGGATACGCAGTATTTT. Its protein product is CAISESSWEDTQYF. This chain connects TRBV10-3 to TRBJ2-3, with D possibly matching TRBD2 (5 bases). The ends were cut back, 0 bases at V and 6 bases at J, with 10 bases in the middle. The CDR3 spans 14 residues. The germline gives CDR1 ENHRY, CDR2 SYGVKD.

The chain carries TRBV6-5 and TRBJ2-7; D gene unclear. The CDR3 spans 11 residues. Per germline, CDR1 MNHEY and CDR2 SVGAGI. The ends were cut back, 6 bases at V and 9 bases at J, with 12 bases in the middle. CDR3 nucleotide sequence: TGTGCCAGCAGCCGCCCCCCAGGGCAGTACTTC. Translation: CASSRPPGQYF.

This clone was detected only a few times. The V gene is TRBV2, the J gene TRBJ1-2; 7 nucleotides match TRBD1. V lost 6 bases and J lost 3; bases outside the gene matches: 7. Germline V gene lookup returns CDR1 SNHLY and CDR2 FYNNEI. The CDR3 has 14 amino acids. DNA of the CDR3: TGTGCCAGCAGACTGACAGGGTCGGACTATGGCTACACCTTC. Its translation: CASRLTGSDYGYTF.

V and J are TRBV2 and TRBJ2-3; no definite D call. The length of the CDR3 is 15 residues. The germline gives CDR1 SNHLY, CDR2 FYNNEI. The V gene lost 1 base and the J gene lost 2 bases, with 10 bases spanning the gap. CDR3 protein: CASSEDYTSTDTQYF. DNA for the CDR3: TGTGCCAGCAGTGAAGACTACACCTCCACAGATACGCAGTATTTT.

V is TRBV29-1 and J is TRBJ1-4, with TRBD1 identical over 10 bases. This CDR3 is 14 amino acids long. Germline values: CDR1 SQVTM, CDR2 ANQGSEA. V lost 4 bases, J lost 8 bases, and 7 bases stayed unmatched. This chain's CDR3 is CSVGRQGAGEKLFF. CDR3 sequence (DNA): TGCAGCGTTGGACGACAGGGGGCAGGGGAAAAACTGTTTTTT.

This clone was detected once. V is TRBV5-1 and J is TRBJ2-4; the match to TRBD1 covers 9 bases. The germline V gene has CDR1 SGHRS and CDR2 YFSETQ. This CDR3 region has 15 residues. J was trimmed by 7 bases and V by 4 bases; bases with no gene match: 9. The CDR3 reads CASSPNTGGANIQYF. In nucleotides, the CDR3 is TGCGCCAGCAGCCCAAATACAGGGGGCGCCAACATTCAGTACTTC.

V usage is TRBV5-1 and J usage is TRBJ1-1, with D hard to call. CDR1 SGHRS and CDR2 YFSETQ come from the germline V gene. The CDR3 sequence is 15 residues long. V lost 0 bases and J 7 bases, leaving 16 bases between the germline ends. CDR3: CASSLAPLSTVEAFF. Here the CDR3 DNA reads TGCGCCAGCAGCTTGGCCCCGCTAAGCACCGTTGAAGCTTTCTTT.

The chain combines TRBV5-1 with TRBJ2-3; D may be TRBD2 (5 bases). This CDR3 comprises 14 residues. The V and J ends lost 4 bases and 6 bases respectively, with 15 bases between them. Germline CDR1 SGHRS, CDR2 YFSETQ. The CDR3 nucleotides read TGCGCCAGCAGCCGTTCGACCCAGCGGGATACGCAGTATTTT. Translated, it gives CASSRSTQRDTQYF.

V is TRBV19 and J is TRBJ2-5; 10 bases are shared with TRBD2. Trimming took 6 bases from V and 5 from J; bases not matched to a gene: 6. CDR3 length equals 14 residues. Germline V gene data show CDR1 as LNHDA and CDR2 as SQIVND (reference sequence). The CDR3 protein is CASSSGGAKETQYF. For the CDR3, the DNA is TGTGCCAGTAGCAGCGGGGGGGCTAAGGAGACCCAGTACTTC.

V and J are TRBV5-1 and TRBJ2-7; D might be TRBD1 (6 bases). The CDR3 spans 15 residues. Trimming shortened V by 5 bases and J by 0 bases, and 15 bases separated the two germline ends. From germline, CDR1 is SGHRS and CDR2 YFSETQ. The CDR3 is CASRESGAYSYEQYF. CDR3 coding DNA: TGCGCCAGCAGAGAGTCAGGGGCGTACTCCTACGAGCAGTACTTC.

The chain joins TRBV6-1 to TRBJ1-2; 9 nucleotides match TRBD1. Trimming took 4 bases from V and 5 from J; bases not matched to a gene: 14. The CDR3 is made up of 17 amino acids. Germline CDR1 reads MNHNS; CDR2 reads SASEGT. The CDR3 coding sequence is TGTGCCAGCAGTGGGCCCCCCGGGACAGGGCGCGGATATGGCTACACCTTC. The encoded protein is CASSGPPGTGRGYGYTF.

The chain links TRBV7-2 to TRBJ2-7; possibly TRBD2 for D (6 bases). The CDR3 is 14 amino acids. The V gene lost 0 bases and the J gene lost 4 bases, with 10 bases spanning the gap. Germline CDR1 reads SGHTA; CDR2 reads FQGNSA. The CDR3 region is CASSLAGTSYEQYF. CDR3 nucleotide sequence: TGTGCCAGCAGCTTAGCCGGGACTTCGTACGAGCAGTACTTC.

The rearrangement uses TRBV2 and TRBJ2-7; 10 bases line up with TRBD1. The junction had 5 bases not matched to a gene; V was cut back by 8 bases and J by 7 bases. The CDR3 contains 12 residues. Germline CDR1 SNHLY, CDR2 FYNNEI. CDR3: CASGGQGQEQYF. DNA of the CDR3: TGTGCCAGCGGGGGACAGGGGCAAGAGCAGTACTTC.

The chain links TRBV9 to TRBJ1-1, with 12 bases fitting TRBD1. This CDR3 is 15 amino acids long. V dropped 2 bases and J dropped 1; count of bases not matched to a gene: 0. Germline V gene data show CDR1 as SGDLS and CDR2 as YYNGEE. The CDR3 loop is CASSVGQGANTEAFF. For the CDR3, the DNA is TGTGCCAGCAGCGTGGGACAGGGGGCGAACACTGAAGCTTTCTTT.

V usage is TRBV6-5 and J usage is TRBJ1-1; tentatively, D is TRBD1 (6 bases). The CDR3 is 14 residues long. CDR1 and CDR2 from the germline V gene are MNHEY and SVGAGI. Trimming stripped 6 bases from V and 0 bases from J, with 11 bases between. The chain's CDR3 is CASRNRVLNTEAFF. CDR3 nucleotides: TGTGCCAGCAGGAACAGGGTTCTGAACACTGAAGCTTTCTTT.

The sample holds one count of this clone. The chain combines TRBV10-1 with TRBJ1-2; 10 bases are a match to TRBD1. Germline CDR1 and CDR2: WNHNN and SYGVQD (reference sequence). This CDR3 comprises 19 residues. With 0 bases clipped from V and 5 bases from J, the junction kept 15 bases outside the gene matches. The CDR3 sequence: CASSESRRDRGREGYGYTF. CDR3 bases: TGCGCCAGCAGTGAGTCACGTAGAGACAGGGGGCGGGAGGGTTATGGCTACACCTTC.

V gene TRBV6-6 combines with J gene TRBJ2-7; tentatively, D is TRBD2 (6 bases). In germline, CDR1 is MNHNY, CDR2 SVGAGI (reference sequence). The CDR3 spans 12 residues. The V end was cut by 11 bases, the J end by 5 bases, with 16 bases between. In nucleotides, the CDR3 is TGTGCCTCCGACGGCGGGATCAACGAGCAGTACTTC. Translation gives CASDGGINEQYF.

This chain joins TRBV29-1 and TRBJ2-2, with TRBD1 matching 7 bases. Trimming cost V 6 bases and J 3 bases; bases outside gene matches: 10. From germline, CDR1 is SQVTM and CDR2 ANQGSEA. The CDR3 loop spans 15 amino acids. CDR3 DNA sequence: TGCAGCGTCCGCCCGACAGGGACCGACACCGGGGAGCTGTTTTTT. It yields the protein CSVRPTGTDTGELFF.

The chain has TRBV19 and TRBJ2-1; TRBD2 matches 7 bases. The length of the CDR3 is 15 residues. After removal of 5 bases from V and 0 bases from J, the junction contained 4 bases not matched to a gene. Germline V gene lookup returns CDR1 LNHDA and CDR2 SQIVND (reference sequence). In DNA form, the CDR3 reads TGTGCCAGTAGTCCCAGCGGGGACTCCTACAATGAGCAGTTCTTC. Its translation is CASSPSGDSYNEQFF.

The V and J genes are TRBV7-9 and TRBJ2-5; the match to TRBD2 covers 9 bases. Germline CDR1 SEHNR, CDR2 FQNEAQ (reference sequence). The CDR3 has 14 residues. Unmatched junction bases numbered 3, after V lost 5 bases and J lost 2 bases. CDR3 in DNA: TGTGCCAGCAGCCGAGCGGGGGGACAAGAGACCCAGTACTTC. Amino acid sequence: CASSRAGGQETQYF.

The V gene is TRBV5-1, the J gene TRBJ1-1; D gene uncertain. From germline, CDR1 is SGHRS and CDR2 YFSETQ. The CDR3 is 14 residues long. The V end was cut by 0 bases, the J end by 1 base, with 7 bases between. CDR3 DNA: TGCGCCAGCAGCTTGGAAACGGGGAACACTGAAGCTTTCTTT. Its protein is CASSLETGNTEAFF. The full variable domain, rest sourced from reference TRBV5-1 and TRBJ1-1, is KAGVTQTPRYLIKTRGQQVTLSCSPISGHRSVSWYQQTPGQGLQFLFEYFSETQRNKGNFPGRFSGRQFSNSRSEMNVSTLELGDSALYLCASSLETGNTEAFFGQGTRLTVV.

This rearrangement joins TRBV2 to TRBJ1-4; a possible D gene is TRBD1 (6 bases). Deletions cut 4 bases from V and 2 bases from J, with 14 bases between. The CDR3 contains 16 residues. The germline CDR1 and CDR2 sequences are SNHLY and FYNNEI. This CDR3 is CASSGWGGGTNEKLFF. CDR3 DNA: TGTGCCAGCAGTGGCTGGGGGGGCGGCACTAATGAAAAACTGTTTTTT.

Here the CDR3 DNA reads TGCGCCAGCAGCCTCGGGGAGCTTAATTCACCCCTCCACTTT. It translates to CASSLGELNSPLHF. The chain links TRBV5-1 to TRBJ1-6; D gene ambiguous. Trimming shortened V by 4 bases and J by 6 bases, and 11 bases separated the two germline ends. Germline CDR1 and CDR2: SGHRS and YFSETQ. The CDR3 is 14 residues long.

The gene calls are TRBV6-5 and TRBJ1-2; TRBD1 might be the D (5 bases). The CDR3 is 13 residues long. CDR1 is MNHEY, CDR2 SVGAGI, per germline. The V gene lost 7 bases and the J gene lost 0 bases, with 9 bases spanning the gap. The CDR3 region is CASTGGANYGYTF. CDR3 DNA sequence: TGTGCCAGCACCGGGGGGGCTAACTATGGCTACACCTTC.

The V call is TRBV7-2, the J call TRBJ1-2; 9 nucleotides align to TRBD1. Per germline, CDR1 SGHTA and CDR2 FQGNSA. Trimming removed 4 bases from V and 1 base from J; junction bases left unmatched: 7. This CDR3 comprises 16 residues. CDR3 region: CASSSGDRDFNYGYTF. CDR3 coding DNA: TGTGCCAGCAGCTCGGGGGACAGGGACTTTAACTATGGCTACACCTTC.

The rearrangement links TRBV2 to TRBJ2-1; TRBD2 aligns across 7 bases. The CDR3 contains 13 residues. Trimming cost V 11 bases and J 4 bases; bases outside gene matches: 8. Germline CDR1 and CDR2: SNHLY and FYNNEI. The CDR3 DNA sequence: TGTGCCTGTTCAAGCGGGGTTTACAATGAGCAGTTCTTC. Translated: CACSSGVYNEQFF.

The chain joins TRBV9 to TRBJ1-1; D gene ambiguous. The CDR3 runs 15 residues. V lost 6 bases to trimming and J lost 0 bases, with 15 bases between them. Per the germline V gene, CDR1 is SGDLS and CDR2 is YYNGEE. In nucleotides, the CDR3 is TGTGCCAGCAACGGGGTTAGCGGGATGAACACTGAAGCTTTCTTT. This sequence encodes CASNGVSGMNTEAFF.

This clone was seen more than once but under ten times. This sequence joins TRBV6-1 and TRBJ1-2, with 9 bases fitting TRBD1. The CDR3 is 13 residues long. In germline, CDR1 is MNHNS, CDR2 SASEGT. Trimming removed 8 bases from V and 6 bases from J; junction bases left unmatched: 7. The CDR3 is CASRVGQGNGYTF. For the CDR3, the DNA is TGTGCCAGCCGAGTCGGACAGGGGAATGGCTACACCTTC.

The chain's CDR3 is CSVTGGVNTEAFF. CDR3 coding DNA: TGCAGCGTAACAGGGGGAGTTAACACTGAAGCTTTCTTT. This sequence joins TRBV29-1 and TRBJ1-1; TRBD1 matches 8 bases. This CDR3 has 13 amino acids. Looked up from germline, CDR1 is SQVTM and CDR2 is ANQGSEA. The junction had 5 bases not matched to a gene; V was cut back by 6 bases and J by 2 bases.

The chain recombines TRBV9 with TRBJ2-2; a possible D gene is TRBD1 (5 bases). The CDR3 length is 16 residues. Germline V gene sequence: CDR1 SGDLS, CDR2 YYNGEE. Trimming shortened V by 4 bases and J by 0 bases, and 13 bases separated the two germline ends. In DNA form, the CDR3 reads TGTGCCAGCAGCACGAGACAGATTGCGAACACCGGGGAGCTGTTTTTT. Its protein is CASSTRQIANTGELFF.

The chain joins TRBV7-9 to TRBJ1-4; D gene uncertain. V was trimmed by 4 bases and J by 0 bases, leaving 6 bases between them. CDR1 and CDR2 from the germline V gene are SEHNR and FQNEAQ (reference sequence). CDR3 size: 14 residues. The CDR3 spells CASSWAATNEKLFF. The CDR3 region has the DNA TGTGCCAGCAGCTGGGCTGCAACTAATGAAAAACTGTTTTTT.